This passage covers 32 T cell receptor beta chains from one sample sequenced in a study of regulatory T cells in long-lasting Graves disease. Both iRepertoire HTBI primers and Arm-PCR of CDR3 regions were used to build the TCR beta libraries. TCRdb independently ran MiXCR on the multiplex PCR reads; one entry per CDR3 protein. The repertoire holds about 420,000 distinct CDR3 sequences, with 16% as singletons. Time point of the sample: newly diagnosed GD, antithyroid drugs for less than 3 months. The TCR library was made from RNA extracted from PBMCs. This same sample was also taken into another study, of T cells in Graves' hyperthyroidism and ophthalmopathy.

Specimen: peripheral blood mononuclear cells (PBMCs), collected at new diagnosis, from a patient treated with antithyroid drugs. Receptors were obtained from a woman in her late teens or twenties with Graves disease.

This clonotype came up many times. The chain recombines TRBV7-2 with TRBJ1-1, with 7 bases matching TRBD1. The CDR3 runs to 19 residues. J lost 3 bases, V lost 5 bases, and 21 bases had no gene match. Germline V CDR1 and CDR2: SGHTA, FQGNSA. DNA for the CDR3: TGTGCCAGCAGCCGAGGGGCGACAGGGCTGAGAAGATTGGACACTGAAGCTTTCTTT. Protein: CASSRGATGLRRLDTEAFF.

Turning to this clonotype: A read error may be the cause here, since a much bigger clone is one base away. The V gene is TRBV4-1, the J gene TRBJ2-7; 13 nucleotides agree with TRBD2. Germline CDR1 MGHRA, CDR2 YSYEKL. Germline trimming cut 4 bases from V and 3 bases from J; bases unmatched to any gene: 3. The CDR3 runs to 15 residues. The CDR3 is CASSPGLAGIYEQYF. The CDR3 coding sequence is TGCGCCAGCAGCCCGGGACTAGCGGGGATCTACGAGCAGTACTTC.

Many counts were recorded for this clonotype. The chain uses TRBV13 and TRBJ2-7; 9 bases are a match to TRBD1. The length of the CDR3 is 15 residues. Germline-derived CDR1 and CDR2 are PRHDT and FYEKMQ (reference sequence). With V trimmed by 5 bases and J by 6 bases, 11 bases remained unmatched. The CDR3 DNA reads TGTGCCAGCAGCACCCCGGGACAGGGATCGGGCGAGCAGTACTTC. This translates into CASSTPGQGSGEQYF.

The chain couples TRBV5-8 to TRBJ2-2; D might be TRBD1 (5 bases). CDR1 is SGHTS, CDR2 YDEGEE, per germline. V lost 3 bases to trimming and J lost 5 bases, with 23 bases between them. This CDR3 spans 18 amino acids. The DNA for the CDR3 is TGTGCCAGCAGCTCAGAAGACAGTACGGGTCGTCGGACCGGGGAGCTGTTTTTT. This encodes CASSSEDSTGRRTGELFF.

This chain joins TRBV20-1 and TRBJ1-1; 11 nucleotides align to TRBD1. The germline gives CDR1 DFQATT, CDR2 SNEGSKA (reference sequence). The ends lost 6 bases at V and 4 bases at J; junction bases unmatched: 4. There are 13 residues in the CDR3. Written as DNA, the CDR3 is TGCAGTGCGGGACAGGGGGGGAGCACTGAAGCTTTCTTT. This codes for CSAGQGGSTEAFF.

The genes are TRBV18 and TRBJ2-2; TRBD1 matches 8 bases. V gave up 3 bases and J gave up 4 bases; unmatched junction bases: 4. CDR1 and CDR2 (germline): KGHSH, LQKENI. CDR3 length equals 15 residues. The CDR3 DNA reads TGTGCCAGCTCACCTGGACAGGGTGCCACCGGGGAGCTGTTTTTT. This gives the protein CASSPGQGATGELFF.

This clonotype was observed at least ten times. The chain is built from TRBV4-3 and TRBJ2-7; 9 bases align to TRBD2. Germline V gene lookup returns CDR1 LGHNA and CDR2 YSLEER. This CDR3 is 15 amino acids long. The V segment lost 0 bases and the J segment 5 bases; nucleotides outside the gene matches: 5. The CDR3 region is CASSQDGRGGDEQYF. The CDR3 region has the DNA TGCGCCAGCAGCCAAGATGGTCGCGGGGGGGACGAGCAGTACTTC.

The table lists this clonotype with a few counts. The rearrangement uses TRBV6-2 or TRBV6-3 and TRBJ1-4; 10 bases line up with TRBD1. J lost 4 bases, V lost 5 bases, and 4 bases had no gene match. The CDR3 spans 15 residues. The germline CDR1 and CDR2 sequences are MNHEY and SVGEGT. CDR3 amino acids: CASSSGDRGNEKLFF. The DNA of the CDR3 is TGTGCCAGCAGTAGCGGGGACAGGGGTAATGAAAAACTGTTTTTT.

This clonotype was detected ten times or more. The rearrangement joins TRBV5-1 to TRBJ2-4; D perhaps matches TRBD2 (5 bases). Per the germline V gene, CDR1 is SGHRS and CDR2 is YFSETQ. The CDR3 has 14 amino acids. V gave up 5 bases and J gave up 0 bases, with 9 bases separating them. CDR3 loop: CASRGEGAKNIQYF. The CDR3 region has the DNA TGCGCCAGCAGGGGAGAGGGAGCCAAAAACATTCAGTACTTC.

The V call is TRBV9, the J call TRBJ2-1; D ambiguous. The V end lost 1 base, the J end lost 4 bases, and 15 bases lay between the germline ends. The CDR3 loop spans 16 amino acids. Germline V CDR1 and CDR2: SGDLS, YYNGEE. In DNA form, the CDR3 reads TGTGCCAGCAGCGTATCTGGGGTCCCTCAGTACAATGAGCAGTTCTTC. Its translation: CASSVSGVPQYNEQFF.

This sequence joins TRBV9 and TRBJ1-5; D uncertain. Germline V gene lookup returns CDR1 SGDLS and CDR2 YYNGEE. V lost 0 bases to trimming and J lost 1 base, with 11 bases between them. This CDR3 has 16 amino acids. The CDR3 here is CASSVDMARSNQPQHF. DNA for the CDR3: TGTGCCAGCAGCGTAGATATGGCTAGAAGCAATCAGCCCCAGCATTTT.

Ten or more counts support this clonotype. The chain links TRBV18 to TRBJ1-2; D not resolved. With 0 bases removed from V and 3 bases from J, the gap between germline ends came to 2 bases. Per germline, CDR1 KGHSH and CDR2 LQKENI. The CDR3 contains 12 residues. DNA for the CDR3: TGTGCCAGCTCACCACCGTACTATGGCTACACCTTC. Residues: CASSPPYYGYTF.

The V call is TRBV19, the J call TRBJ2-1; D not certain. Germline V gene sequence: CDR1 LNHDA, CDR2 SQIVND (reference sequence). This CDR3 is built from 15 residues. Trimming removed 3 bases at V and 6 bases at J, with 15 bases between. CDR3 bases: TGTGCCAGTAGTATTTCCTCTCGGGCTGGCAATGAGCAGTTCTTC. This translates into CASSISSRAGNEQFF.

This clonotype was recorded many times. The chain is built from TRBV9 and TRBJ2-1, with 9 positions matching TRBD2. The germline CDR1 and CDR2 sequences are SGDLS and YYNGEE. V shed 4 bases and J 10 bases; nucleotides not matched to a gene: 9. The length of the CDR3 is 14 residues. Here the CDR3 DNA reads TGTGCCAGCAGCCCCGTTCTAGCGGGAACGGAGCAGTTCTTC. Translation gives CASSPVLAGTEQFF.

This clonotype was picked up a small number of times. The CDR3 sequence: CASRPRRDINYGYTF. The CDR3 nucleotides read TGTGCCAGCAGACCACGCCGGGACATTAACTATGGCTACACCTTC. The genes are TRBV27 and TRBJ1-2, with a tentative D call TRBD1 (6 bases). V was cut by 6 bases and J by 1 base, with 15 bases left in between. The CDR3 is made up of 15 amino acids. CDR1 and CDR2 from the germline V gene are MNHEY and SMNVEV (reference sequence).

This clonotype was seen repeatedly, ten times or more. The chain uses TRBV12-3 or TRBV12-4 and TRBJ2-5, with a weak D call TRBD2 (6 bases). This CDR3 contains 14 residues. The ends were cut back, 2 bases at V and 4 bases at J, with 11 bases in the middle. The CDR3 is CASSLRGGGETQYF. The CDR3 DNA sequence: TGTGCCAGCAGTTTACGGGGAGGTGGAGAGACCCAGTACTTC.

The chain links TRBV16 to TRBJ1-2, with D possibly matching TRBD1 (6 bases). CDR3 length: 15 amino acids. Trimming removed 2 bases at V and 12 bases at J, with 22 bases between. CDR1 KGHSY and CDR2 FQNENV come from the germline V gene. The CDR3 sequence is CASSQGPFNRDTHTF. DNA for the CDR3: TGTGCCAGCAGCCAAGGGCCATTTAACAGGGATACCCACACCTTC.

On this clonotype itself: A much larger clone differs by one base, so this may be a read error. The chain combines TRBV14 with TRBJ2-2, with D hard to call. Trimming left V 1 base short and J 4 bases short, with 4 bases between. Per germline, CDR1 SGHDN and CDR2 FVKESK. The CDR3 extends over 13 amino acids. CDR3 amino acids: CASSQVPTGELFF. CDR3 in DNA: TGTGCCAGCAGCCAAGTCCCCACCGGGGAGCTGTTTTTT. Variable domain in full (rest from reference TRBV14 and TRBJ2-2): EAGVTQFPSHSVIEKGQTVTLRCDPISGHDNLYWYRRVMGKEIKFLLHFVKESKQDESGMPNNRFLAERTGGTYSTLKVQPAELEDSGVYFCASSQVPTGELFFGEGSRLTVL.

The chain carries TRBV27 and TRBJ2-7; no definite D call. The CDR3 is 13 amino acids. The V end was cut by 2 bases, the J end by 2 bases, with 7 bases between. Germline V gene lookup returns CDR1 MNHEY and CDR2 SMNVEV (reference sequence). CDR3 in DNA: TGTGCCAGCAGTTTACTTGGGGCCTACGAGCAGTACTTC. It specifies CASSLLGAYEQYF.

This clonotype was observed many times. CDR3 sequence reads: CSVEDLGLAAYNEQFF. CDR3 bases: TGCAGCGTTGAAGATCTCGGGCTAGCGGCATACAATGAGCAGTTCTTC. V and J are TRBV29-1 and TRBJ2-1, with TRBD2 matching over 7 bases. The CDR3 spans 16 residues. In germline, CDR1 is SQVTM, CDR2 ANQGSEA. The J segment lost 4 bases and the V segment lost 0 bases, leaving 9 bases of the junction unmatched.

This clonotype came up a few times. This rearrangement joins TRBV7-3 to TRBJ2-6, with 8 positions matching TRBD1. With V trimmed by 4 bases and J by 2 bases, 4 bases remained unmatched. CDR3 length: 16 residues. CDR1 and CDR2 from the germline V gene are SGHTA and FQGTGA. The CDR3 bases are TGTGCCAGCAGCTGGACAGGGTTAACTGGGGCCAACGTCCTGACTTTC. The encoded protein is CASSWTGLTGANVLTF.

This clonotype showed up just a few times. This may be a read error: a much more frequent sequence differs by one nucleotide. V gene TRBV7-2 combines with J gene TRBJ2-7; no reliable D call. CDR1 and CDR2 (germline): SGHTA, FQGNSA. CDR3 length: 13 residues. CDR3 coding DNA: TGTGCCAACAGCTTGTTGTTTTCATACGAGCAGTACTTC. Amino acids: CANSLLFSYEQYF.

This rearrangement joins TRBV20-1 to TRBJ2-3, with TRBD2 matching 10 bases. The junction had 5 bases not matched to a gene; V was cut back by 0 bases and J by 5 bases. The germline CDR1 and CDR2 sequences are DFQATT and SNEGSKA (reference sequence). This CDR3 region has 15 residues. The CDR3 loop is CSAREGLAGVDTQYF. CDR3 coding DNA: TGCAGTGCTAGAGAAGGCCTAGCGGGAGTAGATACGCAGTATTTT.

The table lists this clonotype with many counts. The chain couples TRBV6-2 or TRBV6-3 to TRBJ2-1; 14 nucleotides agree with TRBD2. The junction had 4 bases not matched to a gene; V was cut back by 5 bases and J by 4 bases. This CDR3 has 16 amino acids. The germline CDR1 and CDR2 sequences are MNHEY and SVGEGT. The CDR3: CASSRLAGGSYNEQFF. In DNA, the CDR3 is TGTGCCAGCAGTCGACTAGCGGGAGGGTCATACAATGAGCAGTTCTTC.

This clonotype was found a few times. The chain recombines TRBV5-4 with TRBJ2-2; D gene unclear. V dropped 1 base and J dropped 3 bases, with 7 bases sitting between them. This CDR3 has 14 residues. CDR1 is SGHNT, CDR2 YYREEE, per germline (reference sequence). CDR3 in amino acids: CASSLSGDTGELFF. The DNA of the CDR3 is TGTGCCAGCAGCTTGTCTGGGGACACCGGGGAGCTGTTTTTT.

Many counts were recorded for this clonotype. The rearrangement uses TRBV7-9 and TRBJ2-5, with TRBD2 matching 12 bases. The J segment lost 4 bases and the V segment lost 5 bases, leaving 11 bases of the junction unmatched. The length of the CDR3 is 17 residues. CDR1 is SEHNR, CDR2 FQNEAQ, per germline (reference sequence). DNA for the CDR3: TGTGCCAGCAGCCCCCGAGGACTAGCGGGATTGCGAGAGACCCAGTACTTC. This codes for CASSPRGLAGLRETQYF.

This clonotype was observed once. This sequence joins TRBV13 and TRBJ2-1; 13 bases align to TRBD2. Looked up from germline, CDR1 is PRHDT and CDR2 is FYEKMQ (reference sequence). V was clipped by 5 bases and J by 8 bases; unmatched bases: 6. The CDR3 is 15 amino acids. CDR3 residues: CASSPGLAGTDEQFF. The CDR3 DNA sequence: TGTGCCAGCAGCCCGGGACTAGCGGGAACGGATGAGCAGTTCTTC.

The rearrangement links TRBV11-2 to TRBJ2-7, with D uncertain. Germline CDR1 reads SGHAT; CDR2 reads FQNNGV. V was cut by 0 bases and J by 4 bases, with 10 bases left in between. This CDR3 spans 14 amino acids. The CDR3 reads CASSLDPGPYEQYF. CDR3 bases: TGTGCCAGCAGCTTAGATCCGGGTCCTTACGAGCAGTACTTC. Full variable domain (outside the CDR3, taken from reference TRBV11-2 and TRBJ2-7): EAGVAQSPRYKIIEKRQSVAFWCNPISGHATLYWYQQILGQGPKLLIQFQNNGVVDDSQLPKDRFSAERLKGVDSTLKIQPAKLEDSAVYLCASSLDPGPYEQYFGPGTRLTVT.

This clonotype was observed at least ten times. CDR3 coding DNA: TGCAGTGCTCAAACCGGGACAGGGTTGCGCGAGCAGTTCTTC. Residues: CSAQTGTGLREQFF. The rearrangement uses TRBV20-1 and TRBJ2-1; 9 nucleotides agree with TRBD1. Trimming cost V 5 bases and J 10 bases; bases outside gene matches: 12. CDR3 length: 14 amino acids. CDR1 and CDR2 from the germline V gene are DFQATT and SNEGSKA (reference sequence).

This clonotype was observed many times. The V gene is TRBV5-1, the J gene TRBJ2-1, with D uncertain. This CDR3 spans 12 amino acids. Germline CDR1 SGHRS, CDR2 YFSETQ. V was shortened by 4 bases and J by 10 bases, with 12 bases between the two germline ends. CDR3 sequence (DNA): TGCGCCAGCAGCCCCCAAAAGACAGAGCAGTTCTTC. This codes for CASSPQKTEQFF.

The genes are TRBV18 and TRBJ2-1, with unresolved D. Germline V gene data show CDR1 as KGHSH and CDR2 as LQKENI. Trimming stripped 2 bases from V and 5 bases from J, with 10 bases between. There are 14 residues in the CDR3. The CDR3 nucleotides read TGTGCCAGCTCACCAATGTTTAGGGACAATGAGCAGTTCTTC. Residues: CASSPMFRDNEQFF.

The sample holds a few counts of this clonotype. V usage is TRBV10-3 and J usage is TRBJ2-7; 7 nucleotides agree with TRBD2. V lost 6 bases, J lost 5 bases, and 7 bases stayed unmatched. The germline gives CDR1 ENHRY, CDR2 SYGVKD. CDR3 size: 13 residues. In DNA form, the CDR3 reads TGTGCCATCAGGGGGGGGGTAAAGGACGAGCAGTACTTC. Translation gives CAIRGGVKDEQYF.